Listed below are T cell receptor beta chains from one sample, sequenced in a study of shared T cell receptors in the human thymus. Clones were sequenced by immunoSEQ multiplex PCR, and TCRdb holds only the in-frame ones, with some missing. The repertoire has about 660,000 clones, roughly 90% of them found once; the top ten carry approximately 0.01%. The sample also formed part of further work on human thymus T cells.

Sequencing input: thymocytes. Every receptor here comes from a boy less than two years old with a congenital heart defect. Each CDR3 is given with its conserved first and last residue. The D gene is left open where the match is weak. Clone size is given for some rows only: seen once, a few or many times, or a class if the clone is expanded.

V gene	clone size	J gene	D gene	CDR3 protein	CDR3 DNA
TRBV7-2	NA	TRBJ2-7	TRBD2	CASSHTSGAYEQYF	TGTGCCAGCAGCCATACTAGCGGCGCTTACGAGCAGTACTTC
TRBV5-8	NA	TRBJ2-7	TRBD2	CAAHIEGGNSYEQYF	TGTGCCGCTCACATCGAGGGAGGGAACTCCTACGAGCAGTACTTC
TRBV14	NA	TRBJ2-1	TRBD2	CASSQDSGTSGYNEQFF	TGTGCCAGCAGCCAAGATTCAGGGACTAGCGGATACAATGAGCAGTTCTTC
TRBV5-4	NA	TRBJ2-7	TRBD1	CASSLAGTAYEQYF	TGTGCCAGCAGCTTGGCCGGGACAGCTTACGAGCAGTACTTC
TRBV4-1	NA	TRBJ2-2	TRBD2	CASSQGSGTSGRSPTGELFF	TGCGCCAGCAGCCAAGGGTCCGGGACTAGCGGGAGGTCCCCCACCGGGGAGCTGTTTTTT
TRBV10-3	NA	TRBJ2-5	NA	CAISEEGGAETQYF	TGTGCCATCAGTGAAGAGGGGGGGGCAGAGACCCAGTACTTC
TRBV30	NA	TRBJ2-3	TRBD2	CACTNLAGGPSTQYF	TGTGCCTGCACAAATCTAGCGGGAGGGCCAAGTACGCAGTATTTT
TRBV12-1	once	TRBJ2-1	NA	CASSSHSGSGRSYNEQFF	TGTGCCAGCAGCTCCCACTCCGGTAGCGGGAGATCCTACAATGAGCAGTTCTTC
TRBV5-5	NA	TRBJ2-1	NA	CASSLEGVEQFF	TGTGCCAGCAGCTTGGAGGGAGTTGAGCAGTTCTTC
TRBV11-2	NA	TRBJ2-7	NA	CASSLIVFYEQYF	TGTGCCAGCAGCTTGATAGTTTTCTACGAGCAGTACTTC